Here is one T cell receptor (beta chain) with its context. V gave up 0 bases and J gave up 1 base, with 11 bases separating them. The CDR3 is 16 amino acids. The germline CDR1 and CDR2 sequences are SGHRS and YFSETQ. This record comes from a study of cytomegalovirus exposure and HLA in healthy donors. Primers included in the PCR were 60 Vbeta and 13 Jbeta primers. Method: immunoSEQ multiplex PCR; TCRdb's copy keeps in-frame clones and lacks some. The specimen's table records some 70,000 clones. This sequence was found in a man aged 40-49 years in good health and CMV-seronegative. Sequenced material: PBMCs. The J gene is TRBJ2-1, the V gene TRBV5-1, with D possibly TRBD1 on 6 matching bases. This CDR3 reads CASSLGGPGSYNEQFF. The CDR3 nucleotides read TGCGCCAGCAGCTTGGGGGGGCCGGGGTCCTACAATGAGCAGTTCTTC. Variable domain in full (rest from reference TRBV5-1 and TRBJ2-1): KAGVTQTPRYLIKTRGQQVTLSCSPISGHRSVSWYQQTPGQGLQFLFEYFSETQRNKGNFPGRFSGRQFSNSRSEMNVSTLELGDSALYLCASSLGGPGSYNEQFFGPGTRLTVL.